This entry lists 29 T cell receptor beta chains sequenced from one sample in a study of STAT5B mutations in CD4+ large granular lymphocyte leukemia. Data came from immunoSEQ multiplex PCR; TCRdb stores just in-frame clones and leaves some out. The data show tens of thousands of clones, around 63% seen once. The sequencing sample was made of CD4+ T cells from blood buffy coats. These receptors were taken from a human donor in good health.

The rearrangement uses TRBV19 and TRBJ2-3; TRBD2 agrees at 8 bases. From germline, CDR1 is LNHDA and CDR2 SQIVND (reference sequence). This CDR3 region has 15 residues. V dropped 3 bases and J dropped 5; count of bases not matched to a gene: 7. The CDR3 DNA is TGTGCCAGTAGTATTAGCGGGGCCACGAGAGATACGCAGTATTTT. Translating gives CASSISGATRDTQYF. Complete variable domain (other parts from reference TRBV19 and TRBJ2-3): DGGITQSPKYLFRKEGQNVTLSCEQNLNHDAMYWYRQDPGQGLRLIYYSQIVNDFQKGDIAEGYSVSREKKESFPLTVTSAQKNPTAFYLCASSISGATRDTQYFGPGTRLTVL.

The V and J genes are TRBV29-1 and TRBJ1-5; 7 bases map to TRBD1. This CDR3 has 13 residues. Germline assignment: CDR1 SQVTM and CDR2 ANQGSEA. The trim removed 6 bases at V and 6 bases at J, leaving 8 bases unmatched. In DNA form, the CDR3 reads TGCAGCGTACGACAGGGAGGCAGTCAGCCCCAGCATTTT. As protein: CSVRQGGSQPQHF.

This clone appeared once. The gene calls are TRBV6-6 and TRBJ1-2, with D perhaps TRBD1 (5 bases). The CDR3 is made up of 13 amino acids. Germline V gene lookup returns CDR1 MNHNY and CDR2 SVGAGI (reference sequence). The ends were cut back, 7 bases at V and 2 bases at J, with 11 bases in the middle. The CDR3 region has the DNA TGTGCCAGCACAACCGACAGCAACTATGGCTACACCTTC. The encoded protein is CASTTDSNYGYTF.

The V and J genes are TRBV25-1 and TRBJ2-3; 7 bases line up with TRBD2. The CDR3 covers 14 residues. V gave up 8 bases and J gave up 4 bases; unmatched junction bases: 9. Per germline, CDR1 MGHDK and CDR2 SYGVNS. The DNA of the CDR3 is TGTGCCAGCGTTGCGGGGGTCACTTCAGATACGCAGTATTTT. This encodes CASVAGVTSDTQYF. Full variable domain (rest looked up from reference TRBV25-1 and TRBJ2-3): EADIYQTPRYLVIGTGKKITLECSQTMGHDKMYWYQQDPGMELHLIHYSYGVNSTEKGDLSSESTVSRIRTEHFPLTLESARPSHTSQYLCASVAGVTSDTQYFGPGTRLTVL.

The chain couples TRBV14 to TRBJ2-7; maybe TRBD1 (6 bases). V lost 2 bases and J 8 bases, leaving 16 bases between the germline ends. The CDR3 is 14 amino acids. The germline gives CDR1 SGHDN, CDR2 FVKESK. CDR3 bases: TGTGCCAGCAGCCAACATCTGGGACAAAGGCAGCAGTACTTC. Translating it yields CASSQHLGQRQQYF.

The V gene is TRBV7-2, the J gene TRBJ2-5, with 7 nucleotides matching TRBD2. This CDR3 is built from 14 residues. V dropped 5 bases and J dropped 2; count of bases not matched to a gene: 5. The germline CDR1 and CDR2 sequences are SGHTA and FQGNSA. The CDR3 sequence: CASSPWGGQETQYF. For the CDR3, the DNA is TGTGCCAGCAGCCCCTGGGGGGGGCAAGAGACCCAGTACTTC.

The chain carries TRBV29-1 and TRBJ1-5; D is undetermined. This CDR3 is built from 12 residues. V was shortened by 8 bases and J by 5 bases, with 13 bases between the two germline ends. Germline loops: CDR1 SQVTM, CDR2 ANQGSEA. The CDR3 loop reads CSSRTGDQPQHF. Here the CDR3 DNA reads TGCAGCTCCCGGACGGGTGATCAGCCCCAGCATTTT.

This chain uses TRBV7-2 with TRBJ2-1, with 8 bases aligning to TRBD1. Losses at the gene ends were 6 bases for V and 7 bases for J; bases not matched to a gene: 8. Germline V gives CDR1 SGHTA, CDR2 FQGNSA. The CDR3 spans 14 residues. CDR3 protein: CASRPTDRVNEQFF. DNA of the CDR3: TGTGCCAGCAGACCCACGGACAGGGTAAATGAGCAGTTCTTC.

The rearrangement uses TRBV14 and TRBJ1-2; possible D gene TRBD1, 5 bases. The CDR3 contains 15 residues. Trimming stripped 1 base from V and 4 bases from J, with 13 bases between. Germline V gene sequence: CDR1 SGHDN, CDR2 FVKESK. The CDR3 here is CASSQAQGIAYGYTF. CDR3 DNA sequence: TGTGCCAGCAGCCAAGCGCAGGGCATTGCCTATGGCTACACCTTC.

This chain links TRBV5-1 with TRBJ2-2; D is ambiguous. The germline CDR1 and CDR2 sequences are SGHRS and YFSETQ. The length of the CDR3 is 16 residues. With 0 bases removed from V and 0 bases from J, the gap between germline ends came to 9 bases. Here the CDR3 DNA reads TGCGCCAGCAGCTTGGAAGTAGCAGCGAACACCGGGGAGCTGTTTTTT. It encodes CASSLEVAANTGELFF. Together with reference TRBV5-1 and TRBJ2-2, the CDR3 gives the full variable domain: KAGVTQTPRYLIKTRGQQVTLSCSPISGHRSVSWYQQTPGQGLQFLFEYFSETQRNKGNFPGRFSGRQFSNSRSEMNVSTLELGDSALYLCASSLEVAANTGELFFGEGSRLTVL.

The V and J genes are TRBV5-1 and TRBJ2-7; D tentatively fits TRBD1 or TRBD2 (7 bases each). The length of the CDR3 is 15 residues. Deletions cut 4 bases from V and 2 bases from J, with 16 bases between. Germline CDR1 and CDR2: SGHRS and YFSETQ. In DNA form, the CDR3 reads TGCGCCAGCAGCCTGAGCGGGACAGACCCCTACGAGCAGTACTTC. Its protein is CASSLSGTDPYEQYF.

Here the CDR3 DNA reads TGTGCCAGCTCACCACCGGGCTGGGACTCCTATAATTCACCCCTCCACTTT. It codes for CASSPPGWDSYNSPLHF. The chain uses TRBV18 and TRBJ1-6; D unclear. The V end was cut by 0 bases, the J end by 0 bases, with 9 bases between. CDR1 is KGHSH and CDR2 is LQKENI in the germline V gene. The CDR3 runs 17 residues.

The CDR3 region has the DNA TGTGCCAGCAGCTTAGGGCAGGCGAGAGATGGCTACACCTTC. It yields the protein CASSLGQARDGYTF. The V and J genes are TRBV7-2 and TRBJ1-2; D is undetermined. CDR1 is SGHTA, CDR2 FQGNSA, per germline. The CDR3 loop spans 14 amino acids. V lost 1 base to trimming and J lost 6 bases, with 12 bases between them.

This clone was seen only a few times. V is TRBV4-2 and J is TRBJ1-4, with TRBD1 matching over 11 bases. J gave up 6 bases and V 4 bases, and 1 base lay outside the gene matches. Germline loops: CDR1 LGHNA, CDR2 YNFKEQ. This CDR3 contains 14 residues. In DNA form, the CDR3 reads TGTGCCAGCAGCCGGACAGGGGGCTATGAAAAACTGTTTTTT. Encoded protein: CASSRTGGYEKLFF.

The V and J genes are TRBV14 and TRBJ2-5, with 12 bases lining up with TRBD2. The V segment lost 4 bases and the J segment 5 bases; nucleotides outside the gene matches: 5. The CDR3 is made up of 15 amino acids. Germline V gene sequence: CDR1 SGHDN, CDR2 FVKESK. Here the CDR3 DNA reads TGTGCCAGCAGCCTCCTAGCGGGGGGGGTCGAGACCCAGTACTTC. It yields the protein CASSLLAGGVETQYF. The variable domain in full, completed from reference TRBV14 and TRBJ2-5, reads EAGVTQFPSHSVIEKGQTVTLRCDPISGHDNLYWYRRVMGKEIKFLLHFVKESKQDESGMPNNRFLAERTGGTYSTLKVQPAELEDSGVYFCASSLLAGGVETQYFGPGTRLLVL.

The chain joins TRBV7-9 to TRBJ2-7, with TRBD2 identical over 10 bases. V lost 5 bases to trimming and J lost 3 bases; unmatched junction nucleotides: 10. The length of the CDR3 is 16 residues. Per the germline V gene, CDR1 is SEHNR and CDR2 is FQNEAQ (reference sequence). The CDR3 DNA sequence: TGTGCCAGCAGCCCCGGGCCGCAGCGGGGGGGCTACGAGCAGTACTTC. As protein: CASSPGPQRGGYEQYF.

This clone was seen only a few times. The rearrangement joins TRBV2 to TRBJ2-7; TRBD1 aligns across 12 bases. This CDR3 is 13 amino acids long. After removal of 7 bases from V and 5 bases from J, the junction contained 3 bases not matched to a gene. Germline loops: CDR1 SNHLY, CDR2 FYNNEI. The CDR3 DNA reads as TGTGCCAGCACGGGGACAGGGGGCGACGAGCAGTACTTC. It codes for CASTGTGGDEQYF.

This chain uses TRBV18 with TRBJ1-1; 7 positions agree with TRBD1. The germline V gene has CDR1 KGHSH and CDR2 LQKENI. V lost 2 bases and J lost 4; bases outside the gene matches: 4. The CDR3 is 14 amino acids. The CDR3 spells CASSPRGRGTEAFF. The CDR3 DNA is TGTGCCAGCTCACCAAGGGGGCGTGGCACTGAAGCTTTCTTT. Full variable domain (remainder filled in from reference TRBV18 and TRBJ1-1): NAGVMQNPRHLVRRRGQEARLRCSPMKGHSHVYWYRQLPEEGLKFMVYLQKENIIDESGMPKERFSAEFPKEGPSILRIQQVVRGDSAAYFCASSPRGRGTEAFFGQGTRLTVV.

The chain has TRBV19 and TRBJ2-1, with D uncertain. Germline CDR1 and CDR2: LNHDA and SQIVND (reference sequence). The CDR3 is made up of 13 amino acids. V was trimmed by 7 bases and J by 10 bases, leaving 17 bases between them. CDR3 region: CASTPGSLGEQFF. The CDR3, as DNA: TGTGCCAGTACCCCCGGGTCCCTGGGGGAGCAGTTCTTC.

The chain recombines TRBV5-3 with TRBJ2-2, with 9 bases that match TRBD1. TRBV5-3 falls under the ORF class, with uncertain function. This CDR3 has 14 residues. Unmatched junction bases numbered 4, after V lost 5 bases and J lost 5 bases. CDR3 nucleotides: TGTGCCAGAAGGACAGGGGGACGAACCGGGGAGCTGTTTTTT. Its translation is CARRTGGRTGELFF.

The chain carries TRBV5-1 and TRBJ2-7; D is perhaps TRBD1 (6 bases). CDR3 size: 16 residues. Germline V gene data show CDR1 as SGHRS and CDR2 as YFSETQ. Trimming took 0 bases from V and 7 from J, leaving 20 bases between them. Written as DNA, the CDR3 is TGCGCCAGCAGCTTGGCCACAGGGATCCTCTCTCGGGAGCAGTACTTC. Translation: CASSLATGILSREQYF.

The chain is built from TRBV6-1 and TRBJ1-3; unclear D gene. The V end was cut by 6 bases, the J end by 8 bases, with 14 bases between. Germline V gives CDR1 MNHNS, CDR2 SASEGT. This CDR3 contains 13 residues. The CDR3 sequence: CASSRWRSDTIYF. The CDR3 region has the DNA TGTGCCAGCAGCCGGTGGAGGAGTGACACCATATATTTT.

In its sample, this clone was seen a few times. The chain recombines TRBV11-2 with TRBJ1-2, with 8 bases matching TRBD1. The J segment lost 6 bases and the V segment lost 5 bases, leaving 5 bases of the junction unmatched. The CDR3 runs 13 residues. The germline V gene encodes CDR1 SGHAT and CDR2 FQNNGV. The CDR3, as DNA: TGTGCCAGCAGCCCTCAGGGGGCACATGGCTACACCTTC. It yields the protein CASSPQGAHGYTF.

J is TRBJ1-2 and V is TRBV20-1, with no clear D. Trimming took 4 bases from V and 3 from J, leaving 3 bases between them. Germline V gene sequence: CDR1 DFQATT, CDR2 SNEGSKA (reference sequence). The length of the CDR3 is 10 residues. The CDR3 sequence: CSATDYGYTF. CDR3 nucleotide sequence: TGCAGTGCTACTGACTATGGCTACACCTTC.

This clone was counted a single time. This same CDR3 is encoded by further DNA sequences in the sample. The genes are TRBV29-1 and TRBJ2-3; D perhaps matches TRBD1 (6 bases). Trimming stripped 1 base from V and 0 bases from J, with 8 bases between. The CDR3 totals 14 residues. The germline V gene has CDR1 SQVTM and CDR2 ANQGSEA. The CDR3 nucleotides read TGCAGCGTTGAAGGGCAGGGGAGCACAGATACGCAGTATTTT. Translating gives CSVEGQGSTDTQYF.

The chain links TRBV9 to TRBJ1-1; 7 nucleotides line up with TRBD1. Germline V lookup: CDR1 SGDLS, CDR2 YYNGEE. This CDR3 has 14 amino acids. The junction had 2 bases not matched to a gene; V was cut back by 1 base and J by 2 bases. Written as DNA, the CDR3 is TGTGCCAGCAGCGTAACAGGGGATAACACTGAAGCTTTCTTT. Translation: CASSVTGDNTEAFF.

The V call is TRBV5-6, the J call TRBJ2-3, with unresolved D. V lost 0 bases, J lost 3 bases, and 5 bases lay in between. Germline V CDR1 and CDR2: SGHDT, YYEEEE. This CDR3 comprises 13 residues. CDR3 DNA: TGTGCCAGCAGCTTGGACAGAACAGATACGCAGTATTTT. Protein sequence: CASSLDRTDTQYF.

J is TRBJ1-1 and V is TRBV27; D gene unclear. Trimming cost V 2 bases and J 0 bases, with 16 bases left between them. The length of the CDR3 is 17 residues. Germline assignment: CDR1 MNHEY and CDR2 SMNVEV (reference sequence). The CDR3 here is CASSLGRGSALNTEAFF. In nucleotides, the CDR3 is TGTGCCAGCAGTTTAGGACGGGGAAGCGCATTGAACACTGAAGCTTTCTTT.

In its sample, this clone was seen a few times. CDR3 DNA: TGTGCCAGTAGTCCACAGAACATGAACACTGAAGCTTTCTTT. The encoded protein is CASSPQNMNTEAFF. The chain has TRBV19 and TRBJ1-1; D is uncertain. CDR1 and CDR2 from the germline V gene are LNHDA and SQIVND (reference sequence). The CDR3 totals 14 residues. The V and J ends lost 5 bases and 0 bases respectively, with 10 bases between them.